This record concerns one T cell receptor beta chain sequence. Its antigen is as yet unknown. These data originate in a study of cytomegalovirus exposure and HLA in healthy donors. Germline loops: CDR1 SGDLS, CDR2 YYNGEE. The CDR3 has 13 residues. Deletions cut 0 bases from V and 7 bases from J, with 10 bases between. Study-level results: In a later analysis, DRB1 alleles had the most associated TCRs; HLA-C alleles the fewest.

13 Jbeta primers and 60 Vbeta primers were used for the PCR. The method was immunoSEQ multiplex PCR; TCRdb's version includes in-frame clones alone and lacks a portion of them. The sample includes about 190,000 clones, 81% seen only once; the top ten take about 3.8%. Source material: PBMCs. The sequence was collected from a man in his forties or fifties in good health and CMV-seronegative. The chain joins TRBV9 to TRBJ1-2, with unresolved D. The CDR3 nucleotides are TGTGCCAGCAGCGTAGCCGGGGAGGGTGGCTACACCTTC. This sequence encodes CASSVAGEGGYTF.